One sample yielded the 18 T cell receptor beta chains listed below, sequenced in a study of PD-L1 blockade in urothelial cancer. Time point denoted: pretreatment peripheral blood. The data were produced by immunoSEQ multiplex PCR, yet TCRdb's version contains in-frame clones alone and is incomplete. The table includes about 130,000 clones, approximately 84% detected once. This specimen was PBMCs, taken around atezolizumab (anti-PD-L1) treatment. The source of these receptors is a man aged 45-60 years with urothelial cancer.

The rearrangement joins TRBV4-1 to TRBJ1-5; D gene uncertain. The CDR3 spans 14 residues. CDR1 and CDR2 (germline): MGHRA, YSYEKL. With 0 bases removed from V and 3 bases from J, the gap between germline ends came to 6 bases. CDR3 residues: CASSQESTNQPQHF. The CDR3 nucleotides are TGCGCCAGCAGCCAAGAGAGTACCAATCAGCCCCAGCATTTT.

V usage is TRBV6-5 and J usage is TRBJ1-4; 8 bases align to TRBD1. V dropped 6 bases and J dropped 10; count of bases not matched to a gene: 13. Germline CDR1 is MNHEY and CDR2 is SVGAGI. The CDR3 extends over 15 amino acids. CDR3 DNA: TGTGCCAGCAGGCCCCGCGGGACAGGTTCTGGAAAACTGTTTTTT. It yields the protein CASRPRGTGSGKLFF.

This chain connects TRBV28 to TRBJ2-7; TRBD1 agrees at 7 bases. From germline, CDR1 is MDHEN and CDR2 SYDVKM. V was clipped by 6 bases and J by 6 bases; unmatched bases: 20. CDR3 length: 17 residues. The CDR3 spells CASSRTGVGSLFFEQYF. Here the CDR3 DNA reads TGTGCCAGCAGCAGAACAGGGGTTGGGTCGTTGTTCTTCGAGCAGTACTTC.

This chain uses TRBV11-2 with TRBJ2-7; TRBD1 matches at 8 bases. V trimming: 2 bases; J trimming: 6 bases; junction bases outside the gene matches: 6. The CDR3 sequence is 14 residues long. Germline CDR1 reads SGHAT; CDR2 reads FQNNGV. CDR3 coding DNA: TGTGCCAGCAGCTTACGGACAGGGATCCCCGAGCAGTACTTC. Protein: CASSLRTGIPEQYF.

Of note for this clone: Other nucleotide sequences from this sample produce the same CDR3. This sequence joins TRBV11-3 and TRBJ2-3; no firm D call. The CDR3 contains 14 residues. From germline, CDR1 is SGHNT and CDR2 YENEEA. Deletions cut 0 bases from V and 2 bases from J, with 6 bases between. CDR3 protein: CASSLDRNTDTQYF. The CDR3 DNA is TGTGCCAGCAGCTTAGACAGAAACACAGATACGCAGTATTTT.

This clone was recorded a few times. This chain links TRBV28 with TRBJ1-1, with D perhaps matching TRBD1 (5 bases). The CDR3 has 12 residues. Germline assignment: CDR1 MDHEN and CDR2 SYDVKM. Trimming pared 11 bases from V and 11 bases from J, leaving 21 bases between. This CDR3 is CAGSRLEGRAFF. The CDR3 DNA sequence: TGTGCCGGAAGCCGACTGGAGGGGCGCGCTTTCTTT. The variable domain in full, completed from reference TRBV28 and TRBJ1-1, reads DVKVTQSSRYLVKRTGEKVFLECVQDMDHENMFWYRQDPGLGLRLIYFSYDVKMKEKGDIPEGYSVSREKKERFSLILESASTNQTSMYLCAGSRLEGRAFFGQGTRLTVV.

The chain has TRBV7-3 and TRBJ2-3, with 8 bases lining up with TRBD2. The germline V gene has CDR1 SGHTA and CDR2 FQGTGA. The CDR3 has 14 amino acids. The V segment lost 5 bases and the J segment 6 bases; nucleotides outside the gene matches: 7. The CDR3 here is CASSDGLASDTQYF. For the CDR3, the DNA is TGTGCCAGCAGCGACGGACTAGCTAGCGATACGCAGTATTTT.

V and J are TRBV5-5 and TRBJ2-1, with 7 positions matching TRBD2. Trimming took 3 bases from V and 6 from J; bases not matched to a gene: 3. Germline CDR1 reads SGHKS; CDR2 reads YYEKEE (reference sequence). There are 13 residues in the CDR3. The CDR3 region is CASSSRLANEQFF. The CDR3 nucleotides read TGTGCCAGCAGCTCCAGACTAGCCAATGAGCAGTTCTTC.

The chain employs TRBV2 and TRBJ1-2, with 9 bases aligning to TRBD1. V lost 8 bases and J lost 4; bases outside the gene matches: 8. Looked up from germline, CDR1 is SNHLY and CDR2 is FYNNEI. The CDR3 spans 14 residues. The CDR3 DNA sequence: TGTGCCAGCGCGGCAGGACAGGGGACCTATGGCTACACCTTC. It codes for CASAAGQGTYGYTF.

The rearrangement links TRBV19 to TRBJ2-7, with 7 bases identical to TRBD2. Losses at the gene ends were 3 bases for V and 4 bases for J; bases not matched to a gene: 6. There are 14 residues in the CDR3. Looked up from germline, CDR1 is LNHDA and CDR2 is SQIVND (reference sequence). DNA of the CDR3: TGTGCCAGTAGTATCAAAGGCGGGAGATACGAGCAGTACTTC. Protein product: CASSIKGGRYEQYF. The whole variable domain, remainder taken from reference TRBV19 and TRBJ2-7, is DGGITQSPKYLFRKEGQNVTLSCEQNLNHDAMYWYRQDPGQGLRLIYYSQIVNDFQKGDIAEGYSVSREKKESFPLTVTSAQKNPTAFYLCASSIKGGRYEQYFGPGTRLTVT.

In its sample, this clone was seen once. The rearrangement uses TRBV5-8 and TRBJ1-2; no definite D call. Germline values: CDR1 SGHTS, CDR2 YDEGEE. The germline V and J ends were trimmed by 2 bases and 3 bases, with 11 bases remaining between them. CDR3 length: 14 residues. The CDR3 DNA sequence: TGTGCCAGCAGCTTAAGTACAACCTACTATGGCTACACCTTC. Translation gives CASSLSTTYYGYTF. Together with reference TRBV5-8 and TRBJ1-2, the CDR3 gives the full variable domain: EAGVTQSPTHLIKTRGQQATLRCSPISGHTSVYWYQQALGLGLQFLLWYDEGEERNRGNFPPRFSGRQFPNYSSELNVNALELEDSALYLCASSLSTTYYGYTFGSGTRLTVV.

This clone was counted between two and nine times. The J gene is TRBJ2-5, the V gene TRBV28; possibly TRBD1 for D (6 bases). V lost 2 bases, J lost 2 bases, and 9 bases lay in between. There are 14 residues in the CDR3. Germline lookup yields CDR1 MDHEN and CDR2 SYDVKM. The CDR3 loop is CASSLSGQQETQYF. The CDR3, as DNA: TGTGCCAGCAGTTTAAGCGGACAGCAAGAGACCCAGTACTTC.

The chain employs TRBV19 and TRBJ2-2; 9 nucleotides align to TRBD1. After removal of 9 bases from V and 6 bases from J, the junction contained 14 bases not matched to a gene. Per germline, CDR1 LNHDA and CDR2 SQIVND (reference sequence). The CDR3 is 16 amino acids. CDR3 coding DNA: TGTGCCAGCCAACCCACCGGGACAGGGACAGCCGGGGAGCTGTTTTTT. It is translated as CASQPTGTGTAGELFF.

The chain uses TRBV5-3 and TRBJ2-2, with 10 bases identical to TRBD2. TRBV5-3 is treated as an ORF (open reading frame) with a function not yet certain. V lost 1 base, J lost 4 bases, and 1 base stayed unmatched. The CDR3 spans 15 residues. CDR3 protein: CARSLSSGGTGELFF. As DNA, the CDR3 is TGTGCCAGAAGCTTGTCTAGCGGGGGCACCGGGGAGCTGTTTTTT.

The sample holds a few counts of this clone. The chain employs TRBV5-1 and TRBJ1-5; unclear D gene. This CDR3 comprises 14 residues. Trimming removed 0 bases at V and 6 bases at J, with 10 bases between. Germline V lookup: CDR1 SGHRS, CDR2 YFSETQ. The CDR3: CASSLDGGSQPQHF. In nucleotides, the CDR3 is TGCGCCAGCAGCTTGGACGGCGGCAGTCAGCCCCAGCATTTT.

This clone turned up a few times. The chain employs TRBV28 and TRBJ1-5, with unresolved D. Trimming left V 7 bases short and J 11 bases short, with 12 bases between. Germline CDR1 and CDR2: MDHEN and SYDVKM. This CDR3 is 11 amino acids long. Here the CDR3 DNA reads TGTGCCAGCACCTATTTTGGTGCCCAGCATTTT. Translated, it gives CASTYFGAQHF.

V and J are TRBV28 and TRBJ1-4, with D perhaps matching TRBD1 (5 bases). V was trimmed by 0 bases and J by 0 bases, leaving 8 bases between them. Per the germline V gene, CDR1 is MDHEN and CDR2 is SYDVKM. This CDR3 spans 16 amino acids. CDR3 in amino acids: CASSLWGLATNEKLFF. The CDR3 DNA is TGTGCCAGCAGTTTATGGGGACTTGCAACTAATGAAAAACTGTTTTTT. The full variable domain, rest sourced from reference TRBV28 and TRBJ1-4, is DVKVTQSSRYLVKRTGEKVFLECVQDMDHENMFWYRQDPGLGLRLIYFSYDVKMKEKGDIPEGYSVSREKKERFSLILESASTNQTSMYLCASSLWGLATNEKLFFGSGTQLSVL.

The sample holds one count of this clone. The genes are TRBV4-2 and TRBJ2-7; tentative D call: TRBD2 (6 bases). Per the germline V gene, CDR1 is LGHNA and CDR2 is YNFKEQ. This CDR3 is built from 16 residues. Trimming removed 0 bases at V and 4 bases at J, with 16 bases between. The CDR3 loop is CASSQEVAVSGYEQYF. The CDR3 nucleotides read TGTGCCAGCAGCCAAGAGGTAGCGGTTAGTGGGTACGAGCAGTACTTC.